The TCR beta chain under discussion was sequenced for a study of identical twins. Trimming shortened V by 1 base and J by 0 bases, and 11 bases separated the two germline ends. The CDR3 is made up of 16 amino acids. The germline V gene has CDR1 SGHDT and CDR2 YYEEEE. Template switching, a step in the protocol, added a universal primer site, and cDNA carried unique molecular identifiers. Each CDR3 protein gets one entry after TCRdb re-called the 5' RACE reads with MiXCR. In the table there are a few hundred thousand distinct CDR3 sequences, 20% to 30% of which are singletons. This clonotype showed up just a few times. This same sample was also taken into another study, of T cells expressing NK-cell markers.

The sample consisted of CD4+ T cells sorted from blood. V gene TRBV5-6 combines with J gene TRBJ1-5; TRBD1 is a possible D gene (5 bases). This TCR was sampled from a young woman in good health. The CDR3 spells CASSLNGGDSNQPQHF. The CDR3 coding sequence is TGTGCCAGCAGCTTGAATGGAGGGGATAGCAATCAGCCCCAGCATTTT. Variable domain in full (rest from reference TRBV5-6 and TRBJ1-5): DAGVTQSPTHLIKTRGQQVTLRCSPKSGHDTVSWYQQALGQGPQFIFQYYEEEERQRGNFPDRFSGHQFPNYSSELNVNALLLGDSALYLCASSLNGGDSNQPQHFGDGTRLSIL.